These T cell receptor beta chains were read from a single sample in a study of cytomegalovirus exposure and HLA in healthy donors. Data came from immunoSEQ multiplex PCR; TCRdb stores just in-frame clones and leaves some out. The sample holds 35,000 or so clones, roughly 79% seen once. The material sequenced was PBMCs. These receptor sequences come from a woman aged 40 to 50 in good health and CMV-seronegative. The CDR3 runs from the conserved cysteine through the conserved F or W. Where a row states a size, it is once, few, many or the class of an expanded clone; other rows omit it.

size,V,J,CDR3
-,TRBV28,TRBJ1-1,CASRPTDNTEAFF
-,TRBV7-2,TRBJ1-4,CASSLIANEKLFF
-,TRBV6-6,TRBJ1-1,CASSYSSNTEAFF
-,TRBV11-2,TRBJ1-2,CASSLDGGTGVYGYTF
-,TRBV7-3,TRBJ2-1,CASSLRGIAGDPYNEQFF
-,TRBV6-1,TRBJ2-7,CASSEGSVSYEQYF
-,TRBV9,TRBJ1-1,CASSGTGVGTEAFF
-,TRBV6-1,TRBJ2-1,CASSEYTHSPYNEQFF
-,TRBV4-1,TRBJ2-6,CASSLLPPGGGANVLTF
-,TRBV7-8,TRBJ1-1,CASSYQPTGFTEAFF
-,TRBV12-5,TRBJ1-1,CASGKGGSSTEAFF
once,TRBV4-2,TRBJ1-4,CASSQVDRFEKLFF
-,TRBV5-4,TRBJ1-6,CASRPFPSPNSPLHF
-,TRBV5-4,TRBJ1-2,CASSLRGLAGGYTF
-,TRBV15,TRBJ1-2,CATSRGGLGGYTF
-,TRBV5-1,TRBJ1-1,CASSWNRGLEAFF
once,TRBV5-6,TRBJ1-2,CASRRESYGYTF
-,TRBV29-1,TRBJ2-3,CSVPPTGLVHTDTQYF
-,TRBV7-8,TRBJ2-5,CASSKRGLGETQYF
-,TRBV7-9,TRBJ1-6,CASSTGQGFYNSPLHF
-,TRBV4-2,TRBJ2-1,CASSPPGDEQFF
few,TRBV4-1,TRBJ1-5,CASSQTGFQPQHF
-,TRBV5-1,TRBJ2-3,CASSLAGRGSTDTQYF
-,TRBV18,TRBJ2-3,CASSLTSGRTDTQYF
-,TRBV9,TRBJ2-2,CASSVEQGGTGELFF
-,TRBV2,TRBJ2-1,CASKASGEYNEQFF
few,TRBV6-6,TRBJ2-5,CASSYAGETQYF
-,TRBV5-4,TRBJ2-3,CASSTRTSATTDTQYF
-,TRBV28,TRBJ1-1,CASVSDIMNTEAFF
-,TRBV2,TRBJ1-2,CASSLRTGDGYTF
-,TRBV27,TRBJ1-2,CASRGSFGEGNYGYTF
-,TRBV10-3,TRBJ1-4,CAISVRGEKLFF
-,TRBV5-6,TRBJ1-4,CASSLDRGLTNEKLFF
-,TRBV6-5,TRBJ1-6,CATGDRHNSPLHF
-,TRBV5-5,TRBJ1-3,CASSLQGSGNTIYF
-,TRBV28,TRBJ1-6,CASSFVRNSPLHF
-,TRBV28,TRBJ2-3,CASSAGLLDTDTQYF
-,TRBV19,TRBJ1-5,CASSIKFGQPQHF
-,TRBV13,TRBJ1-2,CASSSRGGYGYTF
-,TRBV28,TRBJ1-2,CASSLGFTSGYGYTF
-,TRBV9,TRBJ1-2,CASSGQIYGYTF
-,TRBV10-3,TRBJ1-5,CAIIVREICNQPQHF
-,TRBV15,TRBJ1-5,CATSRDLMSEGQPQHF
-,TRBV28,TRBJ2-2,CAGGQGAGELFF
-,TRBV28,TRBJ1-3,CASSPTGSGNTIYF
-,TRBV2,TRBJ1-2,CASSTGTGGAFEKTF